This T cell receptor (beta chain) was captured in a study of early T cells in non-severe SARS-CoV-2 infection. Germline assignment: CDR1 SGHAT and CDR2 FQDESV (reference sequence). Trimming removed 4 bases from V and 6 bases from J, with 3 bases in between. The CDR3 is 11 amino acids. TCRdb analysed the 5' RACE reads with MiXCR anew, one entry per CDR3 protein. The table lists tens of thousands of distinct CDR3 sequences, about 13% of them singletons. Sequenced input: whole blood. The rearrangement joins TRBV11-1 to TRBJ2-2; D gene uncertain. This TCR was recovered from an adult who was a healthcare worker with PCR-confirmed SARS-CoV-2 infection or an uninfected control (not recorded which). The CDR3 spells CASSWAGELFF. The CDR3 nucleotides read TGTGCCAGCAGCTGGGCCGGGGAGCTGTTTTTT.